This is a list of T cell receptor beta chains from one sample in a study of CD8+ T cells in alopecia areata. Clones were read by immunoSEQ multiplex PCR, and TCRdb kept only the in-frame ones, dropping some. Among over 200,000 clones, 57% were seen once, and the ten largest hold more than 0.4%. The sequencing here drew on CD4+ T cells sorted from blood, taken at week 0. These receptors were collected from a human donor with alopecia areata. Both conserved end residues are part of each CDR3. The D gene is left open where the match is weak. Some rows have no size entry. The others give once, few or many, or a class for an expanded clone.

clone_size	v_call	d_call	j_call	cdr3_aa	cdr3_nt
.	TRBV19	.	TRBJ2-2	CASSIDIYTGELFF	TGTGCCAGTAGTATCGACATTTACACCGGGGAGCTGTTTTTT
.	TRBV6-5	.	TRBJ2-5	CASSRRTYQETQYF	TGTGCCAGCAGTCGACGGACGTACCAAGAGACCCAGTACTTC
.	TRBV19	.	TRBJ1-2	CASTPGGTGTRYGYTF	TGTGCCAGTACCCCAGGAGGGACCGGGACCAGATATGGCTACACCTTC
few	TRBV7-3	.	TRBJ1-1	CASSPSGRENTEAFF	TGTGCCAGCAGCCCATCGGGACGGGAGAACACTGAAGCTTTCTTT
.	TRBV18	.	TRBJ2-3	CASSPSTDTQYF	TGTGCCAGCTCACCCTCCACAGATACGCAGTATTTT
.	TRBV29-1	TRBD2	TRBJ2-7	CSVEGEGTRQYF	TGCAGCGTTGAAGGGGAGGGAACTCGGCAGTACTTC
few	TRBV2	TRBD1	TRBJ2-7	CASSEALHPPRTGHEQYF	TGTGCCAGCAGTGAAGCGCTTCATCCCCCGCGGACAGGGCACGAGCAGTACTTC
few	TRBV30	.	TRBJ1-5	CACSQGNNQPQHF	TGTGCCTGTTCACAGGGAAACAATCAGCCCCAGCATTTT
few	TRBV30	.	TRBJ1-2	CAWRPDPLYGYTF	TGTGCCTGGCGACCCGACCCCCTCTATGGCTACACCTTC
few	TRBV28	.	TRBJ2-7	CASSRKLRISYEQYF	TGTGCCAGCAGTAGAAAACTTCGTATCTCCTACGAGCAGTACTTC
few	TRBV7-9	TRBD1	TRBJ1-1	CASSPRWDSEAFF	TGTGCCAGCAGCCCCCGTTGGGACAGCGAAGCTTTCTTT
few	TRBV29-1	.	TRBJ1-1	CSVLENTEAFF	TGCAGCGTTCTGGAGAACACTGAAGCTTTCTTT
few	TRBV5-1	TRBD2	TRBJ2-7	CASQVAGTYEQYF	TGCGCCAGCCAGGTAGCGGGGACCTACGAGCAGTACTTC
.	TRBV29-1	.	TRBJ2-1	CSVEGPGAEQFF	TGCAGCGTTGAAGGTCCAGGGGCTGAGCAGTTCTTC
.	TRBV7-9	.	TRBJ1-1	CASSLQQRAFF	TGTGCCAGCAGCTTACAGCAAAGAGCTTTCTTT
.	TRBV30	.	TRBJ1-2	CAWREAPGIDGYTF	TGTGCCTGGAGGGAGGCCCCCGGTATCGATGGCTACACCTTC
few	TRBV7-6	TRBD2	TRBJ2-6	CASSPTSGGSSGANVLTF	TGTGCCAGCAGCCCTACAAGCGGGGGCAGCTCTGGGGCCAACGTCCTGACTTTC
.	TRBV7-9	.	TRBJ1-1	CASSLQNTEAFF	TGTGCCAGCAGCTTACAGAACACTGAAGCTTTCTTT
.	TRBV29-1	.	TRBJ2-1	CSVGGVNEQFF	TGCAGCGTTGGGGGAGTCAATGAGCAGTTCTTC
.	TRBV14	TRBD1	TRBJ1-2	CASSPAGTGRSPNYGYTF	TGTGCCAGCAGCCCAGCCGGGACAGGAAGATCCCCTAACTATGGCTACACCTTC
once	TRBV7-2	TRBD1	TRBJ1-2	CASSSRQGTFNYGYTF	TGTGCCAGCAGCTCACGACAGGGGACCTTTAACTATGGCTACACCTTC
.	TRBV7-2	TRBD1	TRBJ2-7	CASSLGTGSSYEQYF	TGTGCCAGCAGCTTAGGGACAGGTTCCTCCTACGAGCAGTACTTC
.	TRBV6-6	TRBD1	TRBJ2-5	CASSSGQGAGQETQYF	TGTGCCAGCAGTTCCGGACAGGGGGCCGGGCAAGAGACCCAGTACTTC
few	TRBV30	.	TRBJ1-2	CAWSRGQPIHGGYTF	TGTGCCTGGAGTAGAGGACAGCCCATCCATGGGGGCTACACCTTC
.	TRBV4-1	TRBD1	TRBJ1-2	CASSQPGQRLGGYTF	TGCGCCAGCAGCCAGCCGGGACAGCGACTTGGTGGCTACACCTTC
.	TRBV4-1	.	TRBJ1-1	CASRQTGLNTEAFF	TGCGCCAGCAGGCAAACAGGGCTCAACACTGAAGCTTTCTTT
.	TRBV30	TRBD2	TRBJ2-3	CARGRGDSGTDTQYF	TGTGCCCGAGGGCGGGGGGATTCGGGCACAGATACGCAGTATTTT
.	TRBV6-5	.	TRBJ1-5	CASSQQVADQPQHF	TGTGCCAGCAGTCAACAGGTTGCCGATCAGCCCCAGCATTTT
few	TRBV30	.	TRBJ1-2	CAWSPWTTGIHTF	TGTGCCTGGAGTCCATGGACGACGGGTATCCACACCTTC
.	TRBV4-1	.	TRBJ2-1	CASSQEGPGIGNEQFF	TGCGCCAGCAGCCAAGAGGGGCCAGGTATCGGCAATGAGCAGTTCTTC
.	TRBV7-2	TRBD2	TRBJ2-1	CASSGLTASGSRFF	TGTGCCAGCAGCGGCCTGACCGCTAGCGGGAGCCGGTTCTTC
.	TRBV9	.	TRBJ2-3	CASSVSGTDTQYF	TGTGCCAGCAGCGTAAGTGGCACAGATACGCAGTATTTT
.	TRBV6-6	.	TRBJ1-3	CASTFGGGSAGNTIYF	TGTGCCAGCACGTTCGGCGGCGGGTCGGCTGGAAACACCATATATTTT
.	TRBV6-1	.	TRBJ1-1	CASSWHRDTEAFF	TGTGCCAGCAGTTGGCACAGGGACACTGAAGCTTTCTTT
.	TRBV5-1	.	TRBJ2-1	CASLAGTGEQFF	TGCGCCAGCCTAGCGGGGACAGGGGAGCAGTTCTTC
.	TRBV14	.	TRBJ2-4	CATSQTREMGNIQYF	TGTGCCACGAGCCAGACGAGGGAAATGGGAAACATTCAGTACTTC
.	TRBV30	.	TRBJ1-2	CAWMGIQGYTF	TGTGCCTGGATGGGGATCCAGGGCTACACCTTC
.	TRBV30	.	TRBJ1-2	CAWSDRAAYRYGYTF	TGTGCCTGGAGTGACCGGGCTGCCTATCGTTATGGCTACACCTTC
few	TRBV6-5	.	TRBJ1-6	CASRWTLGPLHF	TGTGCCAGCAGATGGACCCTGGGGCCCCTCCACTTT
.	TRBV5-1	TRBD1	TRBJ1-2	CASSLSQGVDGYGYTF	TGCGCCAGCAGCTTGAGCCAGGGGGTGGATGGCTATGGCTACACCTTC
.	TRBV9	TRBD1	TRBJ1-6	CASSPRTGGENSPLHF	TGTGCCAGCAGCCCAAGGACAGGGGGCGAAAATTCACCCCTCCACTTT
.	TRBV29-1	.	TRBJ2-2	CSATRTGELFF	TGCAGCGCCACGCGTACCGGGGAGCTGTTTTTT
.	TRBV7-9	.	TRBJ2-1	CASSSPQGNSYNEQFF	TGTGCCAGCAGCTCCCCACAGGGAAACTCCTACAATGAGCAGTTCTTC
.	TRBV7-9	TRBD1	TRBJ2-2	CASSSDRAGGELFF	TGTGCCAGCAGCTCGGACAGGGCTGGCGGGGAGCTGTTTTTT
.	TRBV29-1	TRBD1	TRBJ2-7	CSVEKGRQGEQYF	TGCAGCGTTGAAAAGGGTCGACAGGGGGAGCAATACTTC
few	TRBV27	.	TRBJ2-2	CASSLEGTGELFF	TGTGCCAGCAGTTTAGAGGGCACCGGGGAGCTGTTTTTT
few	TRBV25-1	.	TRBJ2-5	CASSVKRVWRRSRETQYF	TGTGCCAGCAGTGTCAAGCGAGTTTGGAGAAGGTCTCGAGAGACCCAGTACTTC
.	TRBV27	.	TRBJ1-2	CASKSRARYGYTF	TGTGCCAGCAAGAGCCGGGCCCGCTATGGCTACACCTTC
few	TRBV2	TRBD2	TRBJ2-7	CASRSGLAGINEQYF	TGTGCCAGCAGATCGGGACTAGCGGGGATCAACGAGCAGTACTTC
.	TRBV5-1	.	TRBJ2-7	CASSLESSQASYEQYF	TGCGCCAGCAGCTTGGAAAGTAGTCAGGCCTCCTACGAGCAGTACTTC
few	TRBV29-1	.	TRBJ2-7	CSVGRGYEQYF	TGCAGCGTTGGTCGGGGTTACGAGCAGTACTTC
.	TRBV2	.	TRBJ1-2	CASSYQGSGYTF	TGTGCCAGCAGCTATCAGGGATCGGGCTACACCTTC
.	TRBV7-9	.	TRBJ1-2	CASSLAGENTF	TGTGCCAGCAGCTTAGCGGGGGAGAACACCTTC
.	TRBV6-4	.	TRBJ1-1	CASRRQENTEAFF	TGTGCCAGCCGCCGACAGGAGAACACTGAAGCTTTCTTT
.	TRBV14	TRBD2	TRBJ2-1	CASSPQAGVEFF	TGTGCCAGCAGCCCACAAGCGGGAGTGGAGTTCTTC
once	TRBV25-1	.	TRBJ2-5	CASSEARDQETQYF	TGTGCCAGCAGTGAAGCCAGGGACCAAGAGACCCAGTACTTC
.	TRBV5-4	TRBD1	TRBJ2-7	CASSLGTGDEQYF	TGTGCCAGCAGCTTGGGCACAGGGGACGAGCAGTACTTC